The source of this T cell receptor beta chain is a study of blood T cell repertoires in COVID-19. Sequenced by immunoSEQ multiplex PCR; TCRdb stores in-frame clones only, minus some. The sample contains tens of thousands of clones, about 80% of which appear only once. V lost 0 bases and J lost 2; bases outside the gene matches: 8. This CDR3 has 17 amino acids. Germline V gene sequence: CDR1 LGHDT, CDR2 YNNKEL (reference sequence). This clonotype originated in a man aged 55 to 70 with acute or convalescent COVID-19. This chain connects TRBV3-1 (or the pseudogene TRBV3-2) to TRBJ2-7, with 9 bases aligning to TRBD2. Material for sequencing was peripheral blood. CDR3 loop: CASSQESAGGPPYEQYF. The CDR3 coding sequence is TGTGCCAGCAGCCAAGAGAGTGCGGGGGGGCCTCCCTACGAGCAGTACTTC.